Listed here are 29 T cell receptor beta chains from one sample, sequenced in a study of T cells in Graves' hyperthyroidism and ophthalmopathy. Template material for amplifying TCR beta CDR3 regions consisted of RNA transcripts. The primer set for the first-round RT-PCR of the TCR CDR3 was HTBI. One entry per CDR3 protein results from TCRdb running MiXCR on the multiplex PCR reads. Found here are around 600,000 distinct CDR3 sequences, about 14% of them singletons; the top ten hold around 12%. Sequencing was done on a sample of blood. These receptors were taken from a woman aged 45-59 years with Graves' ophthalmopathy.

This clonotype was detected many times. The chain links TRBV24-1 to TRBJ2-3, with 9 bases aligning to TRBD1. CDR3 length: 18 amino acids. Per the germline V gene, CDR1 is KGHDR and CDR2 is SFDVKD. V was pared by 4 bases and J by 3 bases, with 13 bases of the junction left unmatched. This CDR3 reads CATSERMGTGISTDTQYF. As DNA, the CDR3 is TGTGCCACCAGTGAACGCATGGGGACAGGGATTAGTACAGATACGCAGTATTTT.

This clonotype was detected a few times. The DNA for the CDR3 is TGCAGTGCTGGGGGCCGGGGGGAGGTTTGGACTGAAGCTTTCTTT. It encodes CSAGGRGEVWTEAFF. The genes are TRBV20-1 and TRBJ1-1, with D possibly being TRBD1 (6 bases). The germline CDR1 and CDR2 sequences are DFQATT and SNEGSKA (reference sequence). V lost 5 bases and J 5 bases, leaving 21 bases between the germline ends. This CDR3 spans 15 amino acids.

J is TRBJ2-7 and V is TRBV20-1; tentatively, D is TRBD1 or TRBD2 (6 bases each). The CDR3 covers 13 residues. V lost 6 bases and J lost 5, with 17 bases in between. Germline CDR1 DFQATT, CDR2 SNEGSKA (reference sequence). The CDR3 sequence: CSALGGGLDEQYF. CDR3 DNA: TGCAGTGCCCTAGGAGGGGGGCTTGACGAGCAGTACTTC.

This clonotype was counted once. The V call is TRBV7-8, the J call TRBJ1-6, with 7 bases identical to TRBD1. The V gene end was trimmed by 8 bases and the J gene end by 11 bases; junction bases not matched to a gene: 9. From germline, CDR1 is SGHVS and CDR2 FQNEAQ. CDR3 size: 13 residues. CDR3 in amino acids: CASAHRGFPPLHF. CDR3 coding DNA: TGTGCCAGCGCACACAGGGGATTCCCACCCCTCCACTTT.

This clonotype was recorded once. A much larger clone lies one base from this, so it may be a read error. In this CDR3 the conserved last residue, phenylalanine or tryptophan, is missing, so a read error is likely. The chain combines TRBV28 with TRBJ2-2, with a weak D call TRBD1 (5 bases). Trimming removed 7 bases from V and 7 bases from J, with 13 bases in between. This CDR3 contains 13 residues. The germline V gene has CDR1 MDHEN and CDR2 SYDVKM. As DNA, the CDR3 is TGTGCCAGCAAGGGGTTTCGAGGCGGGGAGCTGTTTCTT. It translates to CASKGFRGGELFL.

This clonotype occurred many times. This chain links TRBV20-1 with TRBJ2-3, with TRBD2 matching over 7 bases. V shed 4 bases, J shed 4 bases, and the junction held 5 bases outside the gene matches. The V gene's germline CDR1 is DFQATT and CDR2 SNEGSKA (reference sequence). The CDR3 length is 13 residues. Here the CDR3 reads CSATPTSSDTQYF. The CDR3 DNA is TGCAGTGCTACCCCGACTAGCTCAGATACGCAGTATTTT.

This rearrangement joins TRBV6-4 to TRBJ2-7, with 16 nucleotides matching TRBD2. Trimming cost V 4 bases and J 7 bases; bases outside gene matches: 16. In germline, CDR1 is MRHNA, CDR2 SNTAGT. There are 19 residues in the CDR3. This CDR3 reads CASSAQPGLAGGLSTEQYF. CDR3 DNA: TGTGCCAGCAGTGCCCAACCGGGACTAGCGGGAGGGCTTTCTACAGAGCAGTACTTC.

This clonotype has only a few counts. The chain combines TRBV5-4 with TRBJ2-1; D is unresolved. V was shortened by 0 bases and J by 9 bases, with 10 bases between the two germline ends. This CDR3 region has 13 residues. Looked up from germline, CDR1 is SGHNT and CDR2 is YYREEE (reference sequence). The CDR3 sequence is CASSLEWAGEQFF. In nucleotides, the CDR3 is TGTGCCAGCAGCTTGGAGTGGGCCGGTGAGCAGTTCTTC.

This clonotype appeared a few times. CDR3 sequence: CSARDTGQASRGYTF. In DNA, the CDR3 is TGCAGTGCTAGAGACACAGGACAGGCATCTCGCGGCTACACCTTC. The chain combines TRBV20-1 with TRBJ1-2; TRBD1 agrees at 7 bases. V dropped 0 bases and J dropped 8; count of bases not matched to a gene: 12. The CDR3 is 15 residues long. CDR1 is DFQATT, CDR2 SNEGSKA, per germline (reference sequence).

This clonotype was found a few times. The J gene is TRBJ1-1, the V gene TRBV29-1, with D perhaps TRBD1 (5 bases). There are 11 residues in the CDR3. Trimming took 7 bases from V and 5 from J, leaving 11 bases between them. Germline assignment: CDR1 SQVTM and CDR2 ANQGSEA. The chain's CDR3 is CSAPGGTEAFF. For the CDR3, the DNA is TGCAGCGCCCCCGGGGGTACTGAAGCTTTCTTT.

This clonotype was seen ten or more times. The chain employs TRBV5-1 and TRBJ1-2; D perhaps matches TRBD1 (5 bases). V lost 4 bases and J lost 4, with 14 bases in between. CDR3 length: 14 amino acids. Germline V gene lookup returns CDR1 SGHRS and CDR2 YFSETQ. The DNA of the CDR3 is TGCGCCAGCAGCGCGACGGGACGGCTCTATGGCTACACCTTC. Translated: CASSATGRLYGYTF.

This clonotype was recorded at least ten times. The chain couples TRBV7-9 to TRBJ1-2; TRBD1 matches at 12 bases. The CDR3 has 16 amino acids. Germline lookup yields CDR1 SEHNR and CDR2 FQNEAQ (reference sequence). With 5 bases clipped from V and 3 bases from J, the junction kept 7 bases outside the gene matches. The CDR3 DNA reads TGTGCCAGCAGCGTCCGGGACAGGGGGCTTGACTATGGCTACACCTTC. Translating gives CASSVRDRGLDYGYTF.

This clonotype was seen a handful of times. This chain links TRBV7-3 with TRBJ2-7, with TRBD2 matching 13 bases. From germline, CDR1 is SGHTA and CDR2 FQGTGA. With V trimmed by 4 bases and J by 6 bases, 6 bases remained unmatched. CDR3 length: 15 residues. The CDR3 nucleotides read TGTGCCAGCAGCTCGGGACTAGCGGGACCCCTCGAGCAGTACTTC. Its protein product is CASSSGLAGPLEQYF. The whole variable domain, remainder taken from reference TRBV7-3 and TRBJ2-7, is GAGVSQTPSNKVTEKGKYVELRCDPISGHTALYWYRQSLGQGPEFLIYFQGTGAADDSGLPNDRFFAVRPEGSVSTLKIQRTERGDSAVYLCASSSGLAGPLEQYFGPGTRLTVT.

CDR3: CASSQDRSTSGRAYTQYF. The CDR3 nucleotides are TGCGCCAGCAGCCAAGATCGCTCCACTAGCGGGAGGGCGTATACGCAGTATTTT. This chain connects TRBV4-3 to TRBJ2-3; 13 nucleotides agree with TRBD2. Losses at the gene ends were 0 bases for V and 7 bases for J; bases not matched to a gene: 10. Germline V gene sequence: CDR1 LGHNA, CDR2 YSLEER. The length of the CDR3 is 18 residues.

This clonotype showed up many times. The CDR3 DNA reads as TGTGCCAGCAGTTCCGGTGGACAGGGACAAGAGACCCAGTACTTC. It encodes CASSSGGQGQETQYF. The rearrangement joins TRBV6-1 to TRBJ2-5; TRBD1 matches at 8 bases. Germline trimming cut 5 bases from V and 2 bases from J; bases unmatched to any gene: 7. The CDR3 consists of 15 residues. Germline V gene data show CDR1 as MNHNS and CDR2 as SASEGT.

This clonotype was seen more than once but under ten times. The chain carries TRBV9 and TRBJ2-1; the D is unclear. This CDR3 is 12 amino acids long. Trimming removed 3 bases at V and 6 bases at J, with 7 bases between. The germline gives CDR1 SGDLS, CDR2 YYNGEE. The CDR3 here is CASSANFNEQFF. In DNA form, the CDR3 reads TGTGCCAGCAGCGCCAACTTCAATGAGCAGTTCTTC.

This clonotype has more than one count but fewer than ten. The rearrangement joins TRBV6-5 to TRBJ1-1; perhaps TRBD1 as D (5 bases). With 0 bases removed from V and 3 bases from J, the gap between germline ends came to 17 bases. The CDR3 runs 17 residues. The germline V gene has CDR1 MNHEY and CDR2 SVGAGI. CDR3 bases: TGTGCCAGCAGTTACTCGAGTAAGGCAGGGTGGCACACTGAAGCTTTCTTT. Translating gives CASSYSSKAGWHTEAFF.

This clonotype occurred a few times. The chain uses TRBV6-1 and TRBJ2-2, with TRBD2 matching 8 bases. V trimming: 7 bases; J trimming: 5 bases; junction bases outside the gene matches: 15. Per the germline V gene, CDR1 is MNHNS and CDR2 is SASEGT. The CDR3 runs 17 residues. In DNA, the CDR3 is TGTGCCAGCATCGACCGGAAAGCGGGAGCGTATACCGGGGAGCTGTTTTTT. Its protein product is CASIDRKAGAYTGELFF.

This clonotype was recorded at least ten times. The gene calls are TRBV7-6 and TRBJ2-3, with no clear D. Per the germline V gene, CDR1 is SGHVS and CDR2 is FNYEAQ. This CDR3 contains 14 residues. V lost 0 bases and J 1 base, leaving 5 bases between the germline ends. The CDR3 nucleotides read TGTGCCAGCAGCTTAGCGATCGGCACAGATACGCAGTATTTT. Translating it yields CASSLAIGTDTQYF.

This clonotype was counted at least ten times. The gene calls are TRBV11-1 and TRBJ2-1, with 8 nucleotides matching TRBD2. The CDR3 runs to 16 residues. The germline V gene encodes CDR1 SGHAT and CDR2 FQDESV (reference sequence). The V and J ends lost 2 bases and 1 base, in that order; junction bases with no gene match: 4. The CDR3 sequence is CASSLRSGSSYNEQFF. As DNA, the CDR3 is TGTGCCAGCAGCTTACGAAGCGGGAGTTCCTACAATGAGCAGTTCTTC.

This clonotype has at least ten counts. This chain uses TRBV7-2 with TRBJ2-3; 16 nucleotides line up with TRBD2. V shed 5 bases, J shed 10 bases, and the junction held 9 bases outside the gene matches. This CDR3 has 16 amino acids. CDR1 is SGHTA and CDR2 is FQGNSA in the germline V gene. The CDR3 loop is CASSQGLAGGEGAQYF. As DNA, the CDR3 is TGTGCCAGCAGCCAGGGACTAGCGGGAGGGGAGGGTGCGCAGTATTTT.

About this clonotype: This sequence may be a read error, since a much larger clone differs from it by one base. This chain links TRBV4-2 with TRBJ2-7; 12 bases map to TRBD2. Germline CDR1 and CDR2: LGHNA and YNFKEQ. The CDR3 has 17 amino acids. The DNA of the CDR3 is TGTGTCAGCAGCCGAAGGCTAGCGGGAGGGAACTCCTACGAGCAGTACTTC. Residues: CVSSRRLAGGNSYEQYF.

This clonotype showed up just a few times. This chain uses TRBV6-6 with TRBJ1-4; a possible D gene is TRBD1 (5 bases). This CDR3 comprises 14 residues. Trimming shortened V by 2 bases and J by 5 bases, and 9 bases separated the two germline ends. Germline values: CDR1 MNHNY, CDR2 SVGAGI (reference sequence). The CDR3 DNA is TGTGCCAGCAGTTACACGGGACGGAATGAAAAACTGTTTTTT. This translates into CASSYTGRNEKLFF.

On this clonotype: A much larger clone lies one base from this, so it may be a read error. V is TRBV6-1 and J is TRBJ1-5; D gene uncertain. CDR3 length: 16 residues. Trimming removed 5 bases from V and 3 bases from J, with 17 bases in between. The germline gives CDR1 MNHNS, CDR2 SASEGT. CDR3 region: CASSPPHERPNQPQHF. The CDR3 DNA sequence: TGTGCCAGCAGTCCCCCCCACGAAAGACCCAATCAGCCCCAGCATTTT.

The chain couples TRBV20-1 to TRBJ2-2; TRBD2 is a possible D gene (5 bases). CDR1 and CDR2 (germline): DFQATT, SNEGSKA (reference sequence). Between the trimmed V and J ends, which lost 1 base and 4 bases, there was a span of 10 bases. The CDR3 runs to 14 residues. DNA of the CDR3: TGCAGTGCTAGAGTTCTAGCTAGCACCGGGGAGCTGTTTTTT. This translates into CSARVLASTGELFF.

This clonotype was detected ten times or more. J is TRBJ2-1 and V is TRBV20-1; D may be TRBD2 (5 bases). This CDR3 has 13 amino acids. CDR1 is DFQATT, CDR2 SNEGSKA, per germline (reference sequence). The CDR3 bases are TGCAGCCTTGAACGAGGGAAGTTCGATGAGCAGTTCTTC. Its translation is CSLERGKFDEQFF.

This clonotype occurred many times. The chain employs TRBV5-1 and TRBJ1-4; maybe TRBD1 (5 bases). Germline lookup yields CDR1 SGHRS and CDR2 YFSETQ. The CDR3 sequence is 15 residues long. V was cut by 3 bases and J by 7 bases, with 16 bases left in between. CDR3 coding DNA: TGCGCCAGCAGCTCGACCGGGACCGGCCTTGAAAAACTGTTTTTT. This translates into CASSSTGTGLEKLFF.

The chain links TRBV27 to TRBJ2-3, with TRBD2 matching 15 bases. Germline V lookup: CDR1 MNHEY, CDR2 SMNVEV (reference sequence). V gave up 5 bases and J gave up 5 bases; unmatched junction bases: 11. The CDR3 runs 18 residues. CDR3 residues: CASSPWTSGRAAGDTQYF. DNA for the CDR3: TGTGCCAGCAGTCCCTGGACTAGCGGGAGGGCCGCTGGAGATACGCAGTATTTT.

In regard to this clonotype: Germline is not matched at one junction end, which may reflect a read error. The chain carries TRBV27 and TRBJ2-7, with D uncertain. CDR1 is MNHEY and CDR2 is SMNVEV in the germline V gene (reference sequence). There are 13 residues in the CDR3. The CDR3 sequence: CASSYSLSYEQCF. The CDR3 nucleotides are TGTGCCAGCAGTTATTCCCTTTCCTACGAGCAGTGCTTC.